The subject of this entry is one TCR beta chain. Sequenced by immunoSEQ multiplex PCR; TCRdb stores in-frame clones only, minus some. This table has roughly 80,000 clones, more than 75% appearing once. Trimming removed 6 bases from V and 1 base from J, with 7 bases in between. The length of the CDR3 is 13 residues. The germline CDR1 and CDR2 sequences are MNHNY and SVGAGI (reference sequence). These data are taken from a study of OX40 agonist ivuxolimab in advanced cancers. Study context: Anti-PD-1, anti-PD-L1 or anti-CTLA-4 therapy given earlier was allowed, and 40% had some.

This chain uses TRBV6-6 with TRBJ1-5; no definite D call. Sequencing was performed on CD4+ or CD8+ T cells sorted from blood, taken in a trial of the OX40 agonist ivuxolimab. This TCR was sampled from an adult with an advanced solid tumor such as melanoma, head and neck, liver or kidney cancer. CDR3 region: CASRTASNQPQHF. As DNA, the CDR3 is TGTGCCAGCAGGACTGCCAGCAATCAGCCCCAGCATTTT.